A selection of T cell receptor beta chains follows, all from one sample in a study of cytomegalovirus exposure and HLA in healthy donors. The repertoire was sequenced with immunoSEQ multiplex PCR; TCRdb's copy has only in-frame clones and lacks some. Among around 130,000 clones listed, roughly 86% were seen once. Specimen: PBMCs. These receptors came from a man younger than 40 in good health and CMV-seronegative. Each CDR3 is given with its conserved first and last residue. The D gene is left open where the match is weak. Not every row has a clone size; where given, it reads once, few, many or a size class.

abundance	d_gene	v_gene	j_gene	CDR3nt	CDR3aa
few	-	TRBV5-4	TRBJ2-3	TGTGCCAGCAGCTTGTGGGGCGGCACAGATACGCAGTATTTT	CASSLWGGTDTQYF
once	TRBD1	TRBV4-3	TRBJ2-5	TGCGCCAGCAGCCAGCGGACAGGGGAGGGAGAGACCCAGTACTTC	CASSQRTGEGETQYF
-	-	TRBV19	TRBJ2-7	TGTGCCACCCGCGATATAGAGTCCCTCTCCTACGAGCAGTACTTC	CATRDIESLSYEQYF
once	-	TRBV5-6	TRBJ1-3	TGTGCCAGCAGCTTGCCAGGATACTCTGGAAACACCATATATTTT	CASSLPGYSGNTIYF
-	TRBD1	TRBV9	TRBJ1-1	TGTGCCAGCAGCCAGAGACAGGGGAACACTGAAGCTTTCTTT	CASSQRQGNTEAFF
once	TRBD1	TRBV29-1	TRBJ1-5	TGCAGCGCTTCGACAGGGGGCCGGCAGCCCCAGCATTTT	CSASTGGRQPQHF
once	-	TRBV6-4	TRBJ1-1	TGTGCCAGCAGTTACGAGGAGGGGACCAGAGCTTTCTTT	CASSYEEGTRAFF
-	-	TRBV5-4	TRBJ2-3	TGTGCCAGCAGCCCCCCACAGACGGATACGCAGTATTTT	CASSPPQTDTQYF
-	TRBD1	TRBV29-1	TRBJ2-1	TGCAGCGTTGGAGGGACAGGGAATGAGCAGTTCTTC	CSVGGTGNEQFF
-	TRBD2	TRBV2	TRBJ2-2	TGTGCCAGCAGTCGGGGTTCCGCGGGCGGGAGAGGGACCGGGGAGCTGTTTTTT	CASSRGSAGGRGTGELFF
-	-	TRBV2	TRBJ2-2	TGTGCCAGCAGGGGGGCCGATGGTGGAGACGTCACCGGGGAGCTGTTTTTT	CASRGADGGDVTGELFF
-	-	TRBV14	TRBJ2-6	TGTGCCAGCAGCCAAGCGGGTGCGGCTGGGGCCAACGTCCTGACTTTC	CASSQAGAAGANVLTF
once	TRBD2	TRBV6-5	TRBJ2-5	TGTGCCAGCAACCTAGCGGGAGGGCCGCGAGAGACCCAGTACTTC	CASNLAGGPRETQYF
-	-	TRBV6-6	TRBJ2-7	TGTGCCAGCAGAAACAGAAACTCGGCCTCCTACGAGCAGTACTTC	CASRNRNSASYEQYF
-	-	TRBV7-2	TRBJ2-5	TGTGCCAGCAGCTTTGGTAAAGGCGGAACCCAAGAGACCCAGTACTTC	CASSFGKGGTQETQYF
-	TRBD2	TRBV7-2	TRBJ2-7	TGTGCCAGCAGCTTAGGGGGAGGGGAGCAGTACTTC	CASSLGGGEQYF
-	-	TRBV5-6	TRBJ2-5	TGTGCCAGCAGCTTCGGTGAGACCCAGTACTTC	CASSFGETQYF
-	TRBD2	TRBV11-1	TRBJ2-1	TGTGCCAGCAGCTCCAGACTAGCGGGAGGGGGGGAGCAGTTCTTC	CASSSRLAGGGEQFF
-	-	TRBV9	TRBJ2-5	TGTGCCAGCAGCGTAGGGAGGGGGCTGGCCTACCAAGAGACCCAGTACTTC	CASSVGRGLAYQETQYF
-	-	TRBV29-1	TRBJ1-2	TGCAGCGTTGAAGAGACAGTTGGCTACACCTTC	CSVEETVGYTF
-	TRBD2	TRBV10-3	TRBJ2-1	TGTGCCATCAGTGAGGCAGCGGGAGGTAAGGATGAGCAGTTCTTC	CAISEAAGGKDEQFF
-	-	TRBV7-9	TRBJ1-2	TGTGCCAGCAGCTTAGCGGCAGGGTCGCCTAACTATGGCTACACCTTC	CASSLAAGSPNYGYTF
once	-	TRBV11-2	TRBJ1-2	TGTGCCAGCAGCCCTTATACCACTCCGACAGGACCCTATGGCTACACCTTC	CASSPYTTPTGPYGYTF
few	TRBD1	TRBV2	TRBJ1-2	TGTGCCAGCAGTGAAGCGGGACAGGGGGTAAATGGCTACACCTTC	CASSEAGQGVNGYTF
-	-	TRBV6-1	TRBJ1-1	TGTGCCAGCAGTGATAGGCAGGGCGGATTTTTGAGCACTGAAGCTTTCTTT	CASSDRQGGFLSTEAFF
-	-	TRBV18	TRBJ2-1	TGTGCCAGCTCCCCTGGCCTTAACGACAATGAGCAGTTCTTC	CASSPGLNDNEQFF
-	TRBD2	TRBV7-2	TRBJ2-2	TGTGCCAGCAGCTTATCAGCTAGCGGTAACACCGGGGAGCTGTTTTTT	CASSLSASGNTGELFF
-	TRBD1	TRBV6-1	TRBJ2-1	TGTGCCAGCAGTGTACGGGACAGGGGACTTTACAATGAGCAGTTCTTC	CASSVRDRGLYNEQFF
-	TRBD1	TRBV6-5	TRBJ1-2	TGTGCCAGCAGTTACTCGATCGCGACAGGGTTGGGTGGCTACACCTTC	CASSYSIATGLGGYTF
-	-	TRBV10-3	TRBJ1-5	TGTGCCATCAGTTCAGGGTTACGCAATCAGCCCCAGCATTTT	CAISSGLRNQPQHF
-	-	TRBV4-1	TRBJ2-7	TGCGCCAGCAGCCATGAGGAGCGTGGGAGCTACGAGCAGTACTTC	CASSHEERGSYEQYF